This passage covers 10 T cell receptor beta chains from one sample sequenced in a study of PD-1 blockade in classical Hodgkin lymphoma. Noted time point: newly diagnosed, previously untreated cHL patient sample. Through magnetic negative selection, CD8+ T cells were separated from PBMCs that had been thawed. Here immunoSEQ multiplex PCR was the method, and the copy in TCRdb shows in-frame clones only, minus some. The sample includes about 14,000 clones, roughly nine tenths of them seen just once. Material for sequencing was CD8+ T cells from blood. The receptors shown here come from a human donor with classical Hodgkin lymphoma.

This clone was seen just once. The chain couples TRBV9 to TRBJ2-3, with D unresolved. The CDR3 extends over 12 amino acids. Germline CDR1 is SGDLS and CDR2 is YYNGEE. V dropped 3 bases and J dropped 4 bases, with 6 bases sitting between them. CDR3 amino acids: CASSAAADTQYF. The CDR3 DNA is TGTGCCAGCAGCGCGGCCGCAGATACGCAGTATTTT.

This chain joins TRBV14 and TRBJ2-6; a weak D match, TRBD2 (6 bases). Per germline, CDR1 SGHDN and CDR2 FVKESK. This CDR3 comprises 15 residues. V was trimmed by 8 bases and J by 1 base, leaving 12 bases between them. As DNA, the CDR3 is TGTGCCAGCCGGGAGTCACAGTCTGGGGCCAACGTCCTGACTTTC. Translating gives CASRESQSGANVLTF.

The J gene is TRBJ2-3, the V gene TRBV25-1; maybe TRBD1 (5 bases). Germline V gene data show CDR1 as MGHDK and CDR2 as SYGVNS. The CDR3 spans 16 residues. Between the trimmed V and J ends, which lost 8 bases and 2 bases, there was a span of 20 bases. The chain's CDR3 is CASQPLTTEITDTQYF. For the CDR3, the DNA is TGTGCCAGCCAACCACTAACGACAGAAATCACAGATACGCAGTATTTT.

The chain has TRBV5-1 and TRBJ1-5, with 7 positions matching TRBD1. This CDR3 spans 15 amino acids. Unmatched junction bases numbered 2, after V lost 2 bases and J lost 0 bases. Germline V CDR1 and CDR2: SGHRS, YFSETQ. CDR3 sequence reads: CASSFEGASNQPQHF. Written as DNA, the CDR3 is TGCGCCAGCAGCTTCGAGGGGGCTAGCAATCAGCCCCAGCATTTT.

The genes are TRBV7-3 and TRBJ2-2, with D possibly TRBD2 on 6 matching bases. Between the trimmed V and J ends, which lost 5 bases and 7 bases, there was a span of 20 bases. Germline loops: CDR1 SGHTA, CDR2 FQGTGA. The CDR3 extends over 16 amino acids. CDR3 DNA: TGTGCCAGCAGCCCCGGGACGGGGGTTTTAGACGGGGAGCTGTTTTTT. Amino acids: CASSPGTGVLDGELFF.

J is TRBJ2-1 and V is TRBV27; 7 bases are shared with TRBD2. The V segment lost 7 bases and the J segment 7 bases; nucleotides outside the gene matches: 13. The germline V gene has CDR1 MNHEY and CDR2 SMNVEV (reference sequence). The CDR3 is 15 amino acids. The CDR3 DNA reads TGTGCCAGCAATCCAAGCGGGGTTTTGGGGAATGAGCAGTTCTTC. This sequence encodes CASNPSGVLGNEQFF.

V usage is TRBV7-9 and J usage is TRBJ2-7; tentatively, D is TRBD1 (6 bases). The germline CDR1 and CDR2 sequences are SEHNR and FQNEAQ (reference sequence). There are 14 residues in the CDR3. Trimming removed 4 bases at V and 5 bases at J, with 15 bases between. CDR3 region: CASSSQPAGDEQYF. CDR3 sequence (DNA): TGTGCCAGCAGCTCCCAGCCGGCAGGGGACGAGCAGTACTTC.

V gene TRBV11-3 combines with J gene TRBJ1-1; no clear D. CDR3 length: 13 residues. The germline V gene has CDR1 SGHNT and CDR2 YENEEA. V shed 4 bases and J shed 1 base, with 7 bases lying between them. In nucleotides, the CDR3 is TGTGCCAGCAGCTGGAATGGGAACACTGAAGCTTTCTTT. Its protein is CASSWNGNTEAFF.

The chain joins TRBV27 to TRBJ1-1, with 7 bases matching TRBD1. This CDR3 has 14 residues. Germline CDR1 reads MNHEY; CDR2 reads SMNVEV (reference sequence). V lost 2 bases to trimming and J lost 4 bases; unmatched junction nucleotides: 4. The chain's CDR3 is CASSLDRVGTEAFF. The DNA for the CDR3 is TGTGCCAGCAGTTTAGACAGGGTGGGCACTGAAGCTTTCTTT.

The chain joins TRBV15 to TRBJ1-5, with a weak D call TRBD1 (6 bases). The germline CDR1 and CDR2 sequences are LNHNV and YYDKDF (reference sequence). The CDR3 extends over 12 amino acids. Trimming pared 3 bases from V and 10 bases from J, leaving 10 bases between. The DNA of the CDR3 is TGTGCCACCAGCAGGGGGGGCAATCCCCAGCATTTT. Translation gives CATSRGGNPQHF.